This T cell receptor beta chain originates from a study of blood T cells in healthy people across ages. Study-level results: Diversity estimates drawn from one million T cells were deemed underestimates. Donors of long life had a larger count of naive CD4+ cells and greater diversity than aged donors.

This clonotype was observed a few times. Its antigen is currently unknown. Next came a second PCR, run for 7 to 11 cycles, which used a sample-barcoded 5' primer along with a J-beta primer mix. TCRdb passed the 5' RACE reads through MiXCR, listing each CDR3 protein once. There are some 1.6 million distinct CDR3 sequences in the sample; about 35% occur only once, and approximately 11% lies in the top ten. The source is a woman aged 25-40 years in good health. Sequencing used blood.

The CDR3 DNA is TGTGCCACCAGTGCAGAAACAGGGTATAGCTACACCTTC. This sequence encodes CATSAETGYSYTF. The chain couples TRBV24-1 to TRBJ1-2; possible D gene TRBD1, 6 bases. The CDR3 totals 13 residues. Germline V gives CDR1 KGHDR, CDR2 SFDVKD. Between the trimmed V and J ends, which lost 5 bases and 9 bases, there was a span of 15 bases.